This is a list of T cell receptor beta chains from one sample in a study of CD4 and CD8 cells across lung adenocarcinoma regions. A single record per CDR3 protein comes from TCRdb applying MiXCR to the PCR reads. The sample shows about 25,000 distinct CDR3 sequences, around 56% of them seen only once. The source material was CD8+ T cells from the center of a lung tumor. Receptors originate from a male donor with lung adenocarcinoma. The CD4 and CD8 labels of this study may be unreliable. The CDR3 runs from the conserved cysteine through the conserved F or W. The D gene is left open where the match is weak. Size values are once, few and many counts, or a class for expanded clones, and some rows have none.

TRBJ2-7 | TRBV6-2/TRBV6-3 | TRBD2 | . | CASSSSGSYEQYF | TGTGCCAGCAGTTCTAGCGGGAGCTACGAGCAGTACTTC
TRBJ2-3 | TRBV11-3 | TRBD2 | few | CASSTRTSGSPRDTQYF | TGTGCCAGCAGCACCCGGACTAGCGGGAGCCCTCGAGATACGCAGTATTTT
TRBJ2-1 | TRBV27 | TRBD1 | . | CASSDPGQGKNEQFF | TGTGCCAGCAGCGATCCGGGACAGGGAAAAAATGAGCAGTTCTTC
TRBJ1-2 | TRBV5-1 | TRBD1 | many | CASSSGTGWNYGYTF | TGCGCCAGCAGCTCAGGGACAGGGTGGAACTATGGCTACACCTTC
TRBJ2-1 | TRBV6-2/TRBV6-3 | . | many | CASRPSRANNEQFF | TGTGCCAGCAGACCAAGCCGGGCAAACAATGAGCAGTTCTTC
TRBJ2-4 | TRBV10-2 | . | . | CASIGLCDQDTQYF | TGCGCGAGCATCGGGTTGTGTGACCAAGACACTCAGTACTTC
TRBJ2-1 | TRBV10-3 | TRBD2 | . | CATLSSGRSYNEQFF | TGTGCCACACTATCTAGCGGGAGGTCCTACAATGAGCAGTTCTTC
TRBJ2-5 | TRBV6-1 | TRBD1 | . | CAGGPGGRDPETQYF | TGTGCCGGGGGGCCAGGGGGCCGTGACCCAGAGACCCAGTACTTC
TRBJ2-5 | TRBV10-1 | TRBD2 | . | CASTTGSGGRAKEIQYF | TGCGCCAGCACAACGGGCAGCGGGGGCCGAGCCAAAGAGATTCAGTACTTC
TRBJ2-7 | TRBV10-2 | . | . | CARSRGATYEQYF | TGCGCCAGGAGCAGGGGGGCAACCTACGAGCAGTACTTC
TRBJ2-2 | TRBV6-1 | . | . | CASVPGSEAMSTGKQFF | TGTGCCAGCGTCCCGGGCTCTGAGGCTATGAGCACCGGTAAGCAGTTTTTT
TRBJ2-3 | TRBV27 | . | . | CASSPQAGGRETDTQYF | TGTGCCAGCAGTCCCCAAGCGGGCGGTAGGGAGACAGATACGCAGTATTTC
TRBJ2-5 | TRBV10-3 | . | . | CAIGSKDTQYF | TGTGCCATCGGAAGCAAAGATACGCAGTACTTC
TRBJ2-2 | TRBV9 | TRBD2 | . | CASSSGTSGIAGELFF | TGTGCCAGCAGCTCCGGGACTAGCGGGATAGCCGGGGAGCTGTTTTTT
TRBJ2-1 | TRBV7-2 | TRBD2 | . | CASSLGRLAGYNEQFF | TGTGCCAGCAGCTTAGGTAGACTAGCGGGCTACAATGAGCAGTTCTTC
TRBJ2-2 | TRBV6-8 | . | few | CASSYSRWSYVNTGELFF | TGTGCCAGCAGTTACTCGCGTTGGTCTTACGTAAACACCGGGGAGCTGTTTTTT
TRBJ2-1 | TRBV6-1 | TRBD2 | . | CASSEAGLAGGGSYNEQFF | TGTGCCAGCAGTGAAGCGGGGCTAGCGGGAGGTGGCTCCTACAATGAGCAGTTCTTC
TRBJ2-3 | TRBV6-1 | . | . | CASGGAGRGDRETQYF | TGTGCCAGCGGGGGGGCCGGGAGAGGGGACCGAGAGACCCAGTATTTT
TRBJ2-1 | TRBV6-1 | TRBD1 | once | CASSVPGDRDENEQLF | TGTGCCAGCAGTGTCCCGGGGGACAGGGATGAAAATGAGCAGCTCTTC